A single sample is the source of the 32 T cell receptor beta chains below, sequenced in a study of beta chain features in type 1 diabetes. The antigens for these receptors are not known. General study points: All four CD4+ subsets from Type 1 diabetes patients carried moderately but significantly shorter TCRB CDR3s.

Reverse transcription of all isolated RNA meant that expressed TCRB transcripts were sequenced. The method was immunoSEQ multiplex PCR; TCRdb's version includes in-frame clones alone and lacks a portion of them. The sample lists roughly 730,000 clones; about an eighth were seen once. Sequencing was done on a sample of naive CD4+ T cells from blood. The origin of the receptors is a man aged 18 to 35 with type 1 diabetes.

The rearrangement uses TRBV5-4 and TRBJ2-7, with 9 bases aligning to TRBD2. This CDR3 has 12 amino acids. Germline V gene sequence: CDR1 SGHNT, CDR2 YYREEE (reference sequence). J lost 12 bases, V lost 0 bases, and 4 bases had no gene match. The CDR3 coding sequence is TGTGCCAGCAGCTTGGATGCGGGGGGGCGGTACTTC. Residues: CASSLDAGGRYF.

CDR3 nucleotides: TGTGCCAGCAGCGCGCGACAGGGTGGGGATGAAAAACTGTTTTTT. Amino acid sequence: CASSARQGGDEKLFF. The chain combines TRBV7-9 with TRBJ1-4; 7 bases agree with TRBD1. CDR1 is SEHNR, CDR2 FQNEAQ, per germline (reference sequence). V lost 5 bases and J lost 6; bases outside the gene matches: 9. This CDR3 has 15 amino acids.

As DNA, the CDR3 is TGTGCCTGGAGTGCCTTGGAGGGAGGGCAGGGAGCTTTCTTT. Translated, it gives CAWSALEGGQGAFF. The chain uses TRBV30 and TRBJ1-1; tentatively, D is TRBD1 (5 bases). The germline V gene encodes CDR1 GTSNPN and CDR2 SVGIG (reference sequence). This CDR3 spans 14 amino acids. Trimming removed 1 base at V and 10 bases at J, with 19 bases between.

Only a few counts were recorded for this clone. The chain links TRBV19 to TRBJ2-5, with unresolved D. Germline CDR1 and CDR2: LNHDA and SQIVND (reference sequence). The CDR3 is made up of 13 amino acids. Trimming removed 3 bases from V and 0 bases from J, with 5 bases in between. CDR3 region: CASSIQNQETQYF. CDR3 DNA sequence: TGTGCCAGTAGTATCCAGAACCAAGAGACCCAGTACTTC.

This clone was found a few times. The chain couples TRBV6-1 to TRBJ2-1; 9 bases are a match to TRBD2. The CDR3 runs 15 residues. The junction had 5 bases not matched to a gene; V was cut back by 6 bases and J by 2 bases. CDR1 is MNHNS, CDR2 SASEGT, per germline. In DNA, the CDR3 is TGTGCCAGCAGAGGGCTAGCGGGGCCCTACAATGAGCAGTTCTTC. Protein sequence: CASRGLAGPYNEQFF.

V gene TRBV11-2 combines with J gene TRBJ1-1; D is uncertain. The CDR3 runs 13 residues. V was trimmed by 5 bases and J by 1 base, leaving 8 bases between them. Per germline, CDR1 SGHAT and CDR2 FQNNGV. CDR3 in amino acids: CASSPGWNTEAFF. CDR3 DNA: TGTGCCAGCAGCCCTGGGTGGAACACTGAAGCTTTCTTT.

In regard to this clone: Possible read error: a much larger clone is one base away. The genes are TRBV2 and TRBJ2-2; D is unresolved. Germline V gene data show CDR1 as SNHLY and CDR2 as FYNNEI. V lost 5 bases and J lost 2, with 0 bases in between. This CDR3 region has 11 residues. CDR3 nucleotides: TGTGCCAGCAGTAACACCGGGGAGCTGTTTTTT. This gives the protein CASSNTGELFF.

This clone was counted a single time. This sequence joins TRBV5-1 and TRBJ2-7; D gene unclear. CDR3 size: 14 residues. The germline V gene encodes CDR1 SGHRS and CDR2 YFSETQ. The V gene lost 1 base and the J gene lost 3 bases, with 11 bases spanning the gap. DNA of the CDR3: TGCGCCAGCAGCTTGTCCGATTCTCTCTACGAGCAGTACTTC. Protein: CASSLSDSLYEQYF.

This clone was seen a few times. The chain is built from TRBV29-1 and TRBJ2-1; D gene uncertain. The V gene's germline CDR1 is SQVTM and CDR2 ANQGSEA. The CDR3 totals 14 residues. Trimming removed 3 bases from V and 1 base from J, with 10 bases in between. The CDR3 spells CSVDKGGSYNEQFF. CDR3 DNA: TGCAGCGTTGATAAGGGCGGATCCTACAATGAGCAGTTCTTC.

Turning to this clone: This sample includes further DNA sequences coding for the same CDR3. The chain couples TRBV5-6 to TRBJ1-5; D is undetermined. V gave up 3 bases and J gave up 0 bases, with 7 bases separating them. Germline CDR1 reads SGHDT; CDR2 reads YYEEEE. The CDR3 sequence is 14 residues long. CDR3 DNA sequence: TGTGCCAGCAGCTCTACACGTAGCAATCAGCCCCAGCATTTT. Residues: CASSSTRSNQPQHF.

This clone was counted a few times. The chain links TRBV19 to TRBJ1-1, with D maybe TRBD1 (5 bases). CDR3 size: 12 residues. V lost 4 bases to trimming and J lost 3 bases, with 6 bases between them. Looked up from germline, CDR1 is LNHDA and CDR2 is SQIVND (reference sequence). CDR3 nucleotides: TGTGCCAGTAGTACAGGGTACACTGAAGCTTTCTTT. Residues: CASSTGYTEAFF.

J is TRBJ2-5 and V is TRBV20-1; D unclear. The J call may be mistaken, given a closer DNA end match to TRBJ2-7. CDR1 is DFQATT and CDR2 is SNEGSKA in the germline V gene (reference sequence). This CDR3 region has 11 residues. CDR3 sequence reads: CSARGGYEQYF. The DNA of the CDR3 is TGCAGTGCTAGAGGGGGCTACGAGCAGTACTTC.

This clone was detected a few times. The genes are TRBV6-7 and TRBJ2-6, with D possibly TRBD2 on 6 matching bases. TRBV6-7 is placed among ORFs of uncertain function. The ends were cut back, 4 bases at V and 2 bases at J, with 12 bases in the middle. The CDR3 extends over 16 amino acids. The CDR3 loop reads CASSSMRGTGANVLTF. The CDR3 region has the DNA TGTGCCAGCAGTTCTATGCGGGGTACTGGGGCCAACGTCCTGACTTTC.

The chain recombines TRBV7-3 with TRBJ1-2; D not resolved. The CDR3 is 14 amino acids. Trimming shortened V by 1 base and J by 4 bases, and 10 bases separated the two germline ends. Germline V lookup: CDR1 SGHTA, CDR2 FQGTGA. CDR3 amino acids: CASSLNGEGYGYTF. In nucleotides, the CDR3 is TGTGCCAGCAGCTTAAACGGGGAGGGCTATGGCTACACCTTC.

The chain is built from TRBV5-4 and TRBJ1-6, with a weak D call TRBD1 (5 bases). The CDR3 is 14 amino acids. The V end lost 2 bases, the J end lost 4 bases, and 7 bases lay between the germline ends. CDR1 is SGHNT, CDR2 YYREEE, per germline (reference sequence). The CDR3 reads CASSFDSYNSPLHF. DNA of the CDR3: TGTGCCAGCAGCTTCGACAGTTATAATTCACCCCTCCACTTT. The variable domain in full, with the rest retrieved from reference TRBV5-4 and TRBJ1-6, is ETGVTQSPTHLIKTRGQQVTLRCSSQSGHNTVSWYQQALGQGPQFIFQYYREEENGRGNFPPRFSGLQFPNYSSELNVNALELDDSALYLCASSFDSYNSPLHFGNGTRLTVT.

This clone was observed a few times. This chain links TRBV5-1 with TRBJ1-3; a possible D gene is TRBD1 (6 bases). The CDR3 totals 15 residues. The V gene's germline CDR1 is SGHRS and CDR2 YFSETQ. Trimming removed 3 bases from V and 0 bases from J, with 10 bases in between. The CDR3 reads CASSSGGASGNTIYF. The CDR3 DNA is TGCGCCAGCAGCTCTGGGGGCGCCTCTGGAAACACCATATATTTT.

This clone appeared a few times. The gene calls are TRBV11-3 and TRBJ2-1; D gene uncertain. The CDR3 is made up of 18 amino acids. Germline assignment: CDR1 SGHNT and CDR2 YENEEA. V was pared by 0 bases and J by 4 bases, with 19 bases between. The CDR3 sequence: CASSLDGPRETSYNEQFF. In DNA form, the CDR3 reads TGTGCCAGCAGCTTAGACGGCCCGAGAGAAACATCGTACAATGAGCAGTTCTTC.

V usage is TRBV30 and J usage is TRBJ2-3, with D tentatively TRBD1 (6 bases). The CDR3 spans 11 residues. V was pared by 7 bases and J by 5 bases, with 10 bases between. CDR1 is GTSNPN and CDR2 is SVGIG in the germline V gene (reference sequence). CDR3 sequence (DNA): TGTGCCTTGGGGGCGGGAGATACGCAGTATTTT. It encodes CALGAGDTQYF.

This clone has a handful of counts. The chain joins TRBV29-1 to TRBJ1-2; no firm D call. The CDR3 is made up of 14 amino acids. Trimming removed 1 base from V and 3 bases from J, with 12 bases in between. CDR1 and CDR2 (germline): SQVTM, ANQGSEA. The CDR3 here is CSVEGGEEDYGYTF. CDR3 in DNA: TGCAGCGTTGAAGGGGGAGAGGAGGACTATGGCTACACCTTC.

This clone came up a few times. This sequence joins TRBV6-6 and TRBJ2-1; D tentatively fits TRBD1 or TRBD2 (5 bases each). This CDR3 comprises 15 residues. V was trimmed by 5 bases and J by 4 bases, leaving 15 bases between them. Germline-derived CDR1 and CDR2 are MNHNY and SVGAGI (reference sequence). The CDR3 loop reads CASSTGTPGYNEQFF. CDR3 DNA: TGTGCCAGCAGTACCGGGACCCCCGGATACAATGAGCAGTTCTTC.

The chain links TRBV2 to TRBJ1-2; 9 nucleotides agree with TRBD1. The ends lost 7 bases at V and 2 bases at J; junction bases unmatched: 5. The V gene's germline CDR1 is SNHLY and CDR2 FYNNEI. The CDR3 sequence is 14 residues long. The CDR3: CASILGQGNYGYTF. CDR3 coding DNA: TGTGCCAGCATCCTGGGACAGGGAAACTATGGCTACACCTTC.

For the CDR3, the DNA is TGTGCCTGGGACAGGGGCAGTGAGCAGTACTTC. Amino acid sequence: CAWDRGSEQYF. This chain links TRBV30 with TRBJ2-7; 8 bases map to TRBD1. The CDR3 consists of 11 residues. V shed 5 bases and J 7 bases; nucleotides not matched to a gene: 4. Per the germline V gene, CDR1 is GTSNPN and CDR2 is SVGIG (reference sequence).

The CDR3: CASSLWQGGEAFF. The CDR3 bases are TGTGCCAGCAGCCTGTGGCAGGGTGGGGAAGCTTTCTTT. The V and J genes are TRBV5-4 and TRBJ1-1; D possibly corresponds to TRBD1 (5 bases). Trimming shortened V by 4 bases and J by 8 bases, and 15 bases separated the two germline ends. The CDR3 has 13 amino acids. Looked up from germline, CDR1 is SGHNT and CDR2 is YYREEE (reference sequence).

V gene TRBV27 combines with J gene TRBJ1-5; 7 bases fit TRBD1. From germline, CDR1 is MNHEY and CDR2 SMNVEV (reference sequence). The V and J ends lost 3 bases and 2 bases, in that order; junction bases with no gene match: 4. CDR3 length: 15 amino acids. CDR3 protein: CASSFTGTGNQPQHF. The CDR3 DNA sequence: TGTGCCAGCAGTTTTACCGGGACAGGCAATCAGCCCCAGCATTTT.

The rearrangement joins TRBV6-6 to TRBJ2-3; 14 nucleotides match TRBD2. Germline V CDR1 and CDR2: MNHNY, SVGAGI (reference sequence). The V segment lost 3 bases and the J segment 10 bases; nucleotides outside the gene matches: 3. This CDR3 spans 14 amino acids. Here the CDR3 DNA reads TGTGCCAGCAGTTATGGGACTAGCGGGGGTTCGCAGTATTTT. Amino acid sequence: CASSYGTSGGSQYF.

This clone was seen more than once but under ten times. The rearrangement uses TRBV7-9 and TRBJ1-4; D unclear. The germline V gene has CDR1 SEHNR and CDR2 FQNEAQ (reference sequence). The CDR3 is 14 residues long. Trimming pared 5 bases from V and 8 bases from J, leaving 15 bases between. CDR3 protein: CASSRTPVGEKLFF. In DNA form, the CDR3 reads TGTGCCAGCAGCCGGACCCCGGTGGGAGAAAAACTGTTTTTT.

The CDR3: CAWSLGTGNTIYF. The CDR3 DNA reads TGTGCCTGGAGTTTAGGCACTGGAAACACCATATATTTT. The chain couples TRBV30 to TRBJ1-3; D gene unclear. Germline CDR1 GTSNPN, CDR2 SVGIG (reference sequence). The CDR3 is made up of 13 amino acids. V was shortened by 2 bases and J by 2 bases, with 7 bases between the two germline ends.

This clone was seen a handful of times. This chain uses TRBV28 with TRBJ1-5, with 10 bases lining up with TRBD1. Germline V gene data show CDR1 as MDHEN and CDR2 as SYDVKM. V gave up 4 bases and J gave up 1 base; unmatched junction bases: 4. This CDR3 contains 16 residues. The CDR3 sequence: CASSSGQGVSNQPQHF. As DNA, the CDR3 is TGTGCCAGCAGTTCAGGACAGGGGGTGAGCAATCAGCCCCAGCATTTT.

The chain links TRBV2 to TRBJ1-2, with D perhaps matching TRBD1 (6 bases). The CDR3 length is 13 residues. Looked up from germline, CDR1 is SNHLY and CDR2 is FYNNEI. The ends were cut back, 6 bases at V and 7 bases at J, with 15 bases in the middle. In DNA, the CDR3 is TGTGCCAGCAGGGTCTGGACAGAGGCTGGCTACACCTTC. Its translation is CASRVWTEAGYTF. Based on the CDR3 plus reference TRBV2 and TRBJ1-2, the full variable domain is EPEVTQTPSHQVTQMGQEVILRCVPISNHLYFYWYRQILGQKVEFLVSFYNNEISEKSEIFDDQFSVERPDGSNFTLKIRSTKLEDSAMYFCASRVWTEAGYTFGSGTRLTVV.

This clone was seen a handful of times. Different DNA sequences within this sample yield the same CDR3. The CDR3 reads CASSPDGSSYEQYF. The CDR3 DNA sequence: TGCGCCAGCAGCCCCGATGGGAGTTCCTACGAGCAGTACTTC. The chain links TRBV5-1 to TRBJ2-7, with a tentative D call TRBD2 (5 bases). CDR1 is SGHRS, CDR2 YFSETQ, per germline. This CDR3 has 14 amino acids. Trimming left V 4 bases short and J 1 base short, with 12 bases between.

This clone was counted a few times. The V gene is TRBV30, the J gene TRBJ1-3, with 7 bases fitting TRBD1. V gave up 2 bases and J gave up 7 bases; unmatched junction bases: 11. The CDR3 sequence is 15 residues long. Germline CDR1 GTSNPN, CDR2 SVGIG (reference sequence). The CDR3 sequence: CAWSPSGDSVNTIYF. The CDR3 DNA follows: TGTGCCTGGAGTCCGTCGGGGGACAGTGTTAACACCATATATTTT.

The V call is TRBV30, the J call TRBJ2-5; 7 bases map to TRBD2. The J call may be mistaken, given a closer DNA end match to TRBJ2-7. Germline loops: CDR1 GTSNPN, CDR2 SVGIG (reference sequence). The CDR3 is 15 residues long. CDR3 nucleotide sequence: TGTGCCTGGAGTGTCGTGGGGAGGGTGACCTACGAGCAGTACTTC. Amino acids: CAWSVVGRVTYEQYF.